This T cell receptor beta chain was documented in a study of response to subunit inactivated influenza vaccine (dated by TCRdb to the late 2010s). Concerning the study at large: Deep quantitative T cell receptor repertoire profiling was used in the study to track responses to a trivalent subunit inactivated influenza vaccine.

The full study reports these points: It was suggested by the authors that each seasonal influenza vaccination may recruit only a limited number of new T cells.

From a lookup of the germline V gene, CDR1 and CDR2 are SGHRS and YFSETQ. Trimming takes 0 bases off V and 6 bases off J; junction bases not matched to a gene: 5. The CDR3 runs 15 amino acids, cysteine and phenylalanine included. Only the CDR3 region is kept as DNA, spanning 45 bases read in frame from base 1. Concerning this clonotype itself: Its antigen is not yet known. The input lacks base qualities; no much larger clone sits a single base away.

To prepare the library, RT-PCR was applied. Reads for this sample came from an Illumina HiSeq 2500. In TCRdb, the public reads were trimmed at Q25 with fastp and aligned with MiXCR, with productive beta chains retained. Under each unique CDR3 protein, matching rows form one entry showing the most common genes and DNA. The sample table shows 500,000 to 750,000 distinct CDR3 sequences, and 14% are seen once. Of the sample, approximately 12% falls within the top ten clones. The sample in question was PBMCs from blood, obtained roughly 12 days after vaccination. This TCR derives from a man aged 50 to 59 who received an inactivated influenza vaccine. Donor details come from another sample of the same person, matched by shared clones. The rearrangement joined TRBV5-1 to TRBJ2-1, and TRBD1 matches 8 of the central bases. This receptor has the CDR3 CASSLAGGESNEQFF. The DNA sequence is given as TGCGCCAGCAGCTTGGCAGGGGGCGAGTCCAATGAGCAGTTCTTC.